This section outlines one T cell receptor beta chain sequence together with its context. What it recognizes is unknown. The sample belongs to a study of cytomegalovirus exposure and HLA in healthy donors. Study-level findings and limits: Reports indicated that the classifier achieved high specificity and sensitivity in diagnosing cytomegalovirus status. Cytomegalovirus association was assigned to about 150 TCR beta chains. Later analysis reportedly placed an Asian-associated ancestry cluster below the roughly 690-donor mean in N-insertions. Owing to their indistinguishability, certain V segments, notably TRBV6-2 and TRBV6-3, were excluded.

Germline lookup yields CDR1 MNHNS and CDR2 SASEGT. The CDR3 consists of 16 residues. The junction had 8 bases not matched to a gene; V was cut back by 3 bases and J by 3 bases. The PCR employed 60 Vbeta primers together with 13 Jbeta primers. Only in-frame clones appear in the TCRdb table, and some are missing; sequencing was by immunoSEQ multiplex PCR. The sample has around 99,000 clones, roughly 76% seen once; the top ten hold roughly 2.3%. The chain employs TRBV6-1 and TRBJ1-5, with TRBD1 identical over 7 bases. The TCR sequence derives from a man younger than 35 in good health and CMV-seronegative. The sample comprised PBMCs. In nucleotides, the CDR3 is TGTGCCAGCAGTGAGAACAGGGGCCTACTCAATCAGCCCCAGCATTTT. Residues: CASSENRGLLNQPQHF.